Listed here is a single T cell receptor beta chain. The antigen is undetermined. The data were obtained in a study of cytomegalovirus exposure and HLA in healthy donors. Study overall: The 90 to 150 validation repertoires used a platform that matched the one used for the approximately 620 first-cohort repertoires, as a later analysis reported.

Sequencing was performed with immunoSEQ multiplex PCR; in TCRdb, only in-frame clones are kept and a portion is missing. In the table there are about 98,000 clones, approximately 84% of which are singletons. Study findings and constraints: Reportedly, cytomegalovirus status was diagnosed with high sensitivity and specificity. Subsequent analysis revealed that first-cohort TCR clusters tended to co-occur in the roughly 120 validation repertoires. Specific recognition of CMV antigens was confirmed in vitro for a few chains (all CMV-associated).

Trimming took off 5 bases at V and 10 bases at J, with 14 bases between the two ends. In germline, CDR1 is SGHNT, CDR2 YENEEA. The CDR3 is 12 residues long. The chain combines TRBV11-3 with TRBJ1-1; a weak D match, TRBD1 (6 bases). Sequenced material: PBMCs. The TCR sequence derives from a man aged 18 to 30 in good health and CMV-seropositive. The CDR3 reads CASSTVRGRAFF. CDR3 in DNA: TGTGCCAGCAGCACCGTGCGGGGGCGAGCTTTCTTT.